This T cell receptor (beta chain) was sequenced for a study of CD8 T cells in ankylosing spondylitis. This clonotype was counted at least ten times. CDR1 is LGHNA, CDR2 YSLEER, per germline. The length of the CDR3 is 16 residues. The germline V and J ends were trimmed by 0 bases and 3 bases, with 14 bases remaining between them. One entry per CDR3 protein results from TCRdb running MiXCR on the 5' RACE reads. The sample yields roughly 250,000 distinct CDR3 sequences, 8% to 9.5% seen once. What was sequenced was blood, either unsorted or a sorted T cell fraction (not recorded which). This TCR derives from a male donor with ankylosing spondylitis or in good health (not recorded which). V usage is TRBV4-3 and J usage is TRBJ1-2, with TRBD1 as a possible D gene (5 bases). CDR3 DNA: TGCGCCAGCAGCCAAGATCTGCGAGACAGTTACTATGGCTACACCTTC. The encoded protein is CASSQDLRDSYYGYTF.